Following are 26 T cell receptor beta chains from one sample sequenced in a study of cytomegalovirus exposure and HLA in healthy donors. The primer mix had 60 Vbeta and 13 Jbeta primers. Here immunoSEQ multiplex PCR was the method, and the copy in TCRdb shows in-frame clones only, minus some. The sample has approximately 110,000 clones, 78% seen once. Sequencing used PBMCs. These receptors all come from a man aged 40-50 years in good health and CMV-seronegative.

The chain recombines TRBV5-6 with TRBJ2-7; TRBD2 is a possible D gene (7 bases). Trimming took 3 bases from V and 8 from J, leaving 21 bases between them. There are 15 residues in the CDR3. Germline lookup yields CDR1 SGHDT and CDR2 YYEEEE. CDR3 coding DNA: TGTGCCAGCAGCTCGGAGGGGGGGGAGCCCAGAAAGCAGTACTTC. Residues: CASSSEGGEPRKQYF.

This clone was seen a few times. The chain combines TRBV4-3 with TRBJ1-5, with D unresolved. V was pared by 4 bases and J by 6 bases, with 13 bases between. CDR1 and CDR2 from the germline V gene are LGHNA and YSLEER. The CDR3 is made up of 14 amino acids. CDR3 DNA: TGCGCCAGCAGCCCCCGACTTGGAGCTCAGCCCCAGCATTTT. It encodes CASSPRLGAQPQHF.

The gene calls are TRBV7-9 and TRBJ2-5; perhaps TRBD1 as D (6 bases). The CDR3 length is 15 residues. The V end lost 1 base, the J end lost 1 base, and 10 bases lay between the germline ends. Germline CDR1 SEHNR, CDR2 FQNEAQ (reference sequence). This chain's CDR3 is CASSLVTGSQETQYF. CDR3 bases: TGTGCCAGCAGCTTAGTGACAGGATCCCAAGAGACCCAGTACTTC.

The chain uses TRBV6-6 and TRBJ2-7; D might be TRBD1 (5 bases). The V gene lost 10 bases and the J gene lost 0 bases, with 16 bases spanning the gap. Germline V lookup: CDR1 MNHNY, CDR2 SVGAGI (reference sequence). The CDR3 sequence is 14 residues long. CDR3 sequence: CATETYRNSYEQYF. The CDR3 bases are TGTGCCACCGAAACTTACAGGAACTCCTACGAGCAGTACTTC.

The chain employs TRBV5-4 and TRBJ2-1, with no clear D. The CDR3 spans 12 residues. Deletions cut 1 base from V and 9 bases from J, with 8 bases between. Germline V lookup: CDR1 SGHNT, CDR2 YYREEE (reference sequence). The CDR3 sequence is CASSLNSPEQFF. The DNA for the CDR3 is TGTGCCAGCAGCTTGAATAGTCCTGAGCAGTTCTTC. Using reference TRBV5-4 and TRBJ2-1 for the parts outside the CDR3, the full variable domain is ETGVTQSPTHLIKTRGQQVTLRCSSQSGHNTVSWYQQALGQGPQFIFQYYREEENGRGNFPPRFSGLQFPNYSSELNVNALELDDSALYLCASSLNSPEQFFGPGTRLTVL.

This chain links TRBV5-5 with TRBJ1-5; tentative D call: TRBD1 (6 bases). This CDR3 region has 13 residues. V lost 5 bases and J lost 4, with 10 bases in between. Germline loops: CDR1 SGHKS, CDR2 YYEKEE (reference sequence). The CDR3 loop is CASSSDRNQPQHF. The CDR3 DNA reads as TGTGCCAGCAGTTCCGACAGGAATCAGCCCCAGCATTTT.

A single count supports this clone. This sample also contains other DNA sequences that code for the same CDR3. This sequence joins TRBV4-3 and TRBJ1-1, with D unresolved. This CDR3 has 14 residues. The V gene lost 0 bases and the J gene lost 1 base, with 6 bases spanning the gap. In germline, CDR1 is LGHNA, CDR2 YSLEER. The CDR3 loop reads CASSQDRGNTEAFF. The CDR3 DNA sequence: TGCGCCAGCAGCCAAGATCGAGGGAACACTGAAGCTTTCTTT.

This rearrangement joins TRBV18 to TRBJ1-1; 8 bases are shared with TRBD1. The CDR3 loop spans 16 amino acids. Losses at the gene ends were 3 bases for V and 4 bases for J; bases not matched to a gene: 10. Germline loops: CDR1 KGHSH, CDR2 LQKENI. Written as DNA, the CDR3 is TGTGCCAGCTCACCCGACAGGGGTCTCCTAACCACTGAAGCTTTCTTT. Its translation is CASSPDRGLLTTEAFF.

The chain recombines TRBV28 with TRBJ1-2; D gene uncertain. V gave up 7 bases and J gave up 4 bases, with 19 bases separating them. This CDR3 has 15 amino acids. Germline assignment: CDR1 MDHEN and CDR2 SYDVKM. The CDR3 loop is CASTPNRDSLYGYTF. The CDR3 bases are TGTGCCAGCACCCCGAACCGGGATTCCCTCTATGGCTACACCTTC.

This chain links TRBV4-1 with TRBJ2-5, with 7 bases identical to TRBD2. The CDR3 extends over 14 amino acids. Germline CDR1 reads MGHRA; CDR2 reads YSYEKL. With V trimmed by 1 base and J by 4 bases, 3 bases remained unmatched. Here the CDR3 reads CASSQVSGLETQYF. The CDR3 nucleotides are TGCGCCAGCAGCCAAGTTAGCGGGTTAGAGACCCAGTACTTC.

This chain uses TRBV5-4 with TRBJ2-7, with 9 bases that match TRBD1. V trimming: 4 bases; J trimming: 2 bases; junction bases outside the gene matches: 10. Germline-derived CDR1 and CDR2 are SGHNT and YYREEE (reference sequence). CDR3 length equals 16 residues. CDR3 DNA: TGTGCCAGCAGCGTCTGGAGGACAGGGGAACCCTACGAGCAGTACTTC. This gives the protein CASSVWRTGEPYEQYF.

This chain joins TRBV7-8 and TRBJ2-5, with a possible D match to TRBD1 (6 bases). Trimming stripped 5 bases from V and 5 bases from J, with 12 bases between. CDR3 length: 13 amino acids. CDR1 and CDR2 from the germline V gene are SGHVS and FQNEAQ. This CDR3 reads CASSRRGWETQYF. CDR3 nucleotide sequence: TGTGCCAGCAGCCGAAGGGGGTGGGAGACCCAGTACTTC.

The chain employs TRBV27 and TRBJ2-7; D uncertain. Trimming left V 3 bases short and J 4 bases short, with 7 bases between. From germline, CDR1 is MNHEY and CDR2 SMNVEV (reference sequence). The CDR3 consists of 12 residues. CDR3 nucleotide sequence: TGTGCCAGCAGTTTGAACGGTTACGAGCAGTACTTC. Its translation is CASSLNGYEQYF.

The chain combines TRBV6-5 with TRBJ2-5, with 13 bases that match TRBD2. V shed 6 bases, J shed 7 bases, and the junction held 8 bases outside the gene matches. The germline CDR1 and CDR2 sequences are MNHEY and SVGAGI. This CDR3 spans 15 amino acids. This CDR3 reads CASSRGTSGVVTQYF. CDR3 DNA: TGTGCCAGCAGCCGCGGGACTAGCGGGGTGGTGACCCAGTACTTC.

The table lists this clone with a count of one. CDR3 sequence: CASSKPGQGAFNEQFF. CDR3 coding DNA: TGTGCCAGCAGCAAACCGGGACAGGGGGCCTTCAATGAGCAGTTCTTC. The chain employs TRBV5-4 and TRBJ2-1; 12 positions match TRBD1. V was pared by 4 bases and J by 6 bases, with 8 bases of the junction left unmatched. CDR3 length: 16 amino acids. Germline V gene data show CDR1 as SGHNT and CDR2 as YYREEE (reference sequence).

This clone has a single count. The genes are TRBV4-3 and TRBJ1-2; D unresolved. This CDR3 has 15 amino acids. The germline V gene has CDR1 LGHNA and CDR2 YSLEER. V dropped 1 base and J dropped 4 bases, with 13 bases sitting between them. CDR3 bases: TGCGCCAGCAGCCAAGTTCGGGAATACAGCTATGGCTACACCTTC. It encodes CASSQVREYSYGYTF.

The J gene is TRBJ1-5, the V gene TRBV13; 8 positions agree with TRBD1. This CDR3 region has 13 residues. Germline CDR1 is PRHDT and CDR2 is FYEKMQ (reference sequence). Losses at the gene ends were 5 bases for V and 7 bases for J; bases not matched to a gene: 4. Here the CDR3 reads CASSVTGVQPQHF. The CDR3 coding sequence is TGTGCCAGCAGCGTGACAGGGGTACAGCCCCAGCATTTT.

This clone came up a few times. The V and J genes are TRBV6-4 and TRBJ2-1, with 8 bases lining up with TRBD2. Trimming took 6 bases from V and 1 from J; bases not matched to a gene: 8. The CDR3 has 16 residues. CDR1 and CDR2 from the germline V gene are MRHNA and SNTAGT. The CDR3 DNA sequence: TGTGCCAGCAGCCGTAGCGGGGCAGGGTCCTACAATGAGCAGTTCTTC. It translates to CASSRSGAGSYNEQFF.

This chain uses TRBV5-1 with TRBJ1-2, with D perhaps matching TRBD1 (5 bases). CDR1 and CDR2 from the germline V gene are SGHRS and YFSETQ. The CDR3 is 14 amino acids. V lost 2 bases and J 1 base, leaving 9 bases between the germline ends. In DNA, the CDR3 is TGCGCCAGCAGCTTAACCAGGGATAACTATGGCTACACCTTC. Its protein is CASSLTRDNYGYTF.

The CDR3 sequence is CASSLRDRVGGYTF. The CDR3 DNA sequence: TGTGCCAGCAGTCTCCGGGACAGGGTGGGAGGCTACACCTTC. V is TRBV27 and J is TRBJ1-2, with 9 bases fitting TRBD1. This CDR3 is 14 amino acids long. Germline V lookup: CDR1 MNHEY, CDR2 SMNVEV (reference sequence). Losses at the gene ends were 5 bases for V and 8 bases for J; bases not matched to a gene: 9.

This chain joins TRBV19 and TRBJ1-1; the D gene is possibly TRBD1 (5 bases). CDR3 size: 10 residues. V was clipped by 8 bases and J by 8 bases, with 9 bases between them. CDR1 and CDR2 (germline): LNHDA, SQIVND (reference sequence). The CDR3 nucleotides read TGTGCCAGTGGGGGGACGGAAGCTTTCTTT. It translates to CASGGTEAFF.

The V call is TRBV10-3, the J call TRBJ1-5, with TRBD1 matching over 8 bases. CDR3 length: 15 amino acids. Per the germline V gene, CDR1 is ENHRY and CDR2 is SYGVKD. The V segment lost 2 bases and the J segment 5 bases; nucleotides outside the gene matches: 5. The CDR3 DNA is TGTGCCATCAGTGAGGGACAGGGTGAATATCAGCCCCAGCATTTT. Translation gives CAISEGQGEYQPQHF.

This chain connects TRBV28 to TRBJ2-5; TRBD1 matches at 8 bases. V lost 2 bases and J lost 5; bases outside the gene matches: 4. Germline V CDR1 and CDR2: MDHEN, SYDVKM. CDR3 length: 14 residues. The CDR3 protein is CASSLDRGSETQYF. For the CDR3, the DNA is TGTGCCAGCAGTTTAGACAGGGGTTCTGAGACCCAGTACTTC.

The chain couples TRBV10-3 to TRBJ2-5; TRBD1 aligns across 8 bases. V trimming: 8 bases; J trimming: 3 bases; junction bases outside the gene matches: 8. Germline V gene data show CDR1 as ENHRY and CDR2 as SYGVKD. The CDR3 loop spans 14 amino acids. The CDR3 here is CAIAKGQGKETQYF. Here the CDR3 DNA reads TGTGCCATCGCCAAAGGACAGGGCAAAGAGACCCAGTACTTC.

V and J are TRBV7-8 and TRBJ1-5, with TRBD1 matching 7 bases. The trim removed 4 bases at V and 4 bases at J, leaving 7 bases unmatched. The germline V gene encodes CDR1 SGHVS and CDR2 FQNEAQ. The CDR3 length is 15 residues. The CDR3 sequence: CASSSQGERNQPQHF. As DNA, the CDR3 is TGTGCCAGCAGCTCGCAGGGGGAACGAAATCAGCCCCAGCATTTT.

The chain uses TRBV7-2 and TRBJ1-1; D not certain. The CDR3 is 15 amino acids. Germline CDR1 and CDR2: SGHTA and FQGNSA. The germline V and J ends were trimmed by 2 bases and 1 base, with 11 bases remaining between them. This CDR3 reads CASSLWRVPNTEAFF. The CDR3 DNA sequence: TGTGCCAGCAGCTTATGGAGGGTTCCGAACACTGAAGCTTTCTTT.